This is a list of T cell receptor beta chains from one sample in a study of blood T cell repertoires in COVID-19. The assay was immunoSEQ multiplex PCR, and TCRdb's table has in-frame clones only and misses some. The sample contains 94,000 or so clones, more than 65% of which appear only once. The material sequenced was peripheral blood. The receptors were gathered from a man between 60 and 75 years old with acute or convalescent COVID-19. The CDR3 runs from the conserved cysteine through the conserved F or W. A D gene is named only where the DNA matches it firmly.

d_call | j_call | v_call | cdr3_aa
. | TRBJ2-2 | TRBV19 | CASSYGVYTGELFF
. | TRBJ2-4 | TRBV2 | CASKSQGFGIQYF
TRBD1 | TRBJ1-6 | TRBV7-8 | CASTGQSNSPLHF
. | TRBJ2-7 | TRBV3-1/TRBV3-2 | CASSRGAYEQYF
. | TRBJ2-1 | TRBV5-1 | CASSLDRVDNEQFF
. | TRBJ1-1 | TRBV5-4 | CASSQPGQGTEAFF
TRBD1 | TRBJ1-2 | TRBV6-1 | CASSEGGWDRGAYGYTF
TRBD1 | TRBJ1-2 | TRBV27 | CASSLTRDRDGYTF
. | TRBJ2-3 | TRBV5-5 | CASSLFRSTDTQYF
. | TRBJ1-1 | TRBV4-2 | CASSQARTDTEAFF
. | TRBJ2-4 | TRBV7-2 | CASSPRGPVKNIQYF
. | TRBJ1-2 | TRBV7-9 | CASRMAAGNGYTF
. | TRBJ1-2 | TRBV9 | CASSVDGQNRYGYTF
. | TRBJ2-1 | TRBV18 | CASSPPLGRTYNEQFF
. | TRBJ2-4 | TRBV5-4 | CASSLSLAKNIQYF
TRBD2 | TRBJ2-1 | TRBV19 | CASSIPGLANEQFF
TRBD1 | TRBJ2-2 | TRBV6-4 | CASRQGMNTGELFF
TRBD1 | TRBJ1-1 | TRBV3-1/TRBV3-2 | CASSPGQVLNTEAFF
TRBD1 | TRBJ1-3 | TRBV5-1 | CASSLALQGDGNTIYF
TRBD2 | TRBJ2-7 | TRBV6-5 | CASSYSGTSGAYEQYF
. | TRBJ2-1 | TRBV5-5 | CASSLNGAYNEQFF
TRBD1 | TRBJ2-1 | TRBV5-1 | CASSFITGGRSEQFF
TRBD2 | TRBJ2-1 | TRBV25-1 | CASTLAGGRQEQFF
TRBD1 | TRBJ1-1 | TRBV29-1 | CSVGGQSEAFF
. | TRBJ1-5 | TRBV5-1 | CASSFQGGNQPQHF
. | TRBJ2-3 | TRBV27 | CASSPRAAGASTDTQYF
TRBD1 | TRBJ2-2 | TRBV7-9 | CASWGQGNTGELFF
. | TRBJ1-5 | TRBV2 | CASSDGGYGNQPQHF
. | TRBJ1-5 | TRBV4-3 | CASSPTRVRQPQHF
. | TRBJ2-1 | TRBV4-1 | CASSQVSREQFF
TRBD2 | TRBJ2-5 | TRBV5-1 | CASRISGGETQYF
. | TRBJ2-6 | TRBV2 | CASSVWGRVANVLTF
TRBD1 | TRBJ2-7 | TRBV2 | CASRDGQGYSYEQYF
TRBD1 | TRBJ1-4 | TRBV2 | CASRMDRSKDEKLFF
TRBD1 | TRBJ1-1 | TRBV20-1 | CSASNRQGDTEAFF
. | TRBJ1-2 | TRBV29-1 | CSVGQRSDYGYTF
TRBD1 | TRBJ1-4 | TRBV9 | CASSVGPDRGYGKLFF
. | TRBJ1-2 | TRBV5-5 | CASSLNRPDYGYTF
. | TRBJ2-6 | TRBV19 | CASTALRANVLTF
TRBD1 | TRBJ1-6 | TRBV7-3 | CASSVTGGYSPLHF